These 20 T cell receptor beta chains were all obtained from the same sample, sequenced in a study of cytotoxic CD8 clonotypes in ibrutinib-treated CLL. This table comes from immunoSEQ multiplex PCR, and its TCRdb copy is limited to in-frame clones, with some not included. The sample has about 14,000 clones; roughly 76% are singletons. The sequencing used PBMCs, collected before ibrutinib treatment. The receptors derive from a human donor with chronic lymphocytic leukemia.

This chain uses TRBV20-1 with TRBJ2-7, with 7 nucleotides matching TRBD1. The V segment lost 6 bases and the J segment 9 bases; nucleotides outside the gene matches: 8. Germline values: CDR1 DFQATT, CDR2 SNEGSKA (reference sequence). This CDR3 comprises 11 residues. This CDR3 is CSAGDRAGQYF. The CDR3 DNA reads as TGCAGTGCAGGCGACAGGGCCGGGCAGTACTTC.

CDR3 bases: TGTGCCACCCCGGGGCGGGGGGCGCAAGAGACCCAGTACTTC. Translating it yields CATPGRGAQETQYF. The genes are TRBV7-9 and TRBJ2-5; 8 bases are shared with TRBD2. CDR3 length: 14 amino acids. The V gene end was trimmed by 10 bases and the J gene end by 2 bases; junction bases not matched to a gene: 9. The germline CDR1 and CDR2 sequences are SEHNR and FQNEAQ (reference sequence). Variable domain in full (rest from reference TRBV7-9 and TRBJ2-5): DTGVSQNPRHKITKRGQNVTFRCDPISEHNRLYWYRQTLGQGPEFLTYFQNEAQLEKSRLLSDRFSAERPKGSFSTLEIQRTEQGDSAMYLCATPGRGAQETQYFGPGTRLLVL.

The chain combines TRBV28 with TRBJ2-3; D is ambiguous. The CDR3 extends over 13 amino acids. V was cut by 4 bases and J by 3 bases, with 8 bases left in between. Germline CDR1 MDHEN, CDR2 SYDVKM. DNA for the CDR3: TGTGCCAGCAGTTACGGTGGGACAGATACGCAGTATTTT. This gives the protein CASSYGGTDTQYF.

This clone appeared a few times. The rearrangement links TRBV6-4 to TRBJ2-3; D may be TRBD1 or TRBD2 (5 bases each). V shed 3 bases and J shed 3 bases, with 13 bases lying between them. The V gene's germline CDR1 is MRHNA and CDR2 SNTAGT. The CDR3 contains 15 residues. The CDR3 reads CASSEGVRETDTQYF. In DNA, the CDR3 is TGTGCCAGCAGTGAGGGGGTCCGAGAGACAGATACGCAGTATTTT.

This sequence joins TRBV7-3 and TRBJ2-3, with D possibly being TRBD1 (6 bases). CDR1 is SGHTA, CDR2 FQGTGA, per germline. The CDR3 consists of 12 residues. V lost 4 bases, J lost 6 bases, and 8 bases lay in between. The CDR3 sequence is CASSSTGDTQYF. CDR3 DNA: TGTGCCAGCAGCTCCACAGGGGATACGCAGTATTTT.

This clone was detected only once. The rearrangement joins TRBV28 to TRBJ1-2; weak D call: TRBD1 (6 bases). The CDR3 runs to 13 residues. Germline V gene lookup returns CDR1 MDHEN and CDR2 SYDVKM. The ends were cut back, 3 bases at V and 3 bases at J, with 8 bases in the middle. The CDR3 region is CASSLAGDYGYTF. CDR3 nucleotides: TGTGCCAGCAGTTTGGCAGGGGACTATGGCTACACCTTC.

This chain links TRBV9 with TRBJ2-3, with TRBD2 matching over 9 bases. The CDR3 sequence is 18 residues long. CDR1 SGDLS and CDR2 YYNGEE come from the germline V gene. The trim removed 0 bases at V and 3 bases at J, leaving 11 bases unmatched. The CDR3 DNA is TGTGCCAGCAGCGTAGCGGGGGTAGCGGGGGCGGGAACAGATACGCAGTATTTT. Translating it yields CASSVAGVAGAGTDTQYF.

The table lists this clone with a count of one. The chain has TRBV4-3 and TRBJ1-3, with D maybe TRBD1 (5 bases). This CDR3 spans 17 amino acids. Germline V gene lookup returns CDR1 LGHNA and CDR2 YSLEER. Trimming removed 0 bases from V and 2 bases from J, with 14 bases in between. CDR3 loop: CASSQDSTREAGNTIYF. Here the CDR3 DNA reads TGCGCCAGCAGCCAAGACTCCACCAGGGAGGCTGGAAACACCATATATTTT.

This clone has just a few counts. This sequence joins TRBV11-2 and TRBJ1-6, with a tentative D call TRBD1 (6 bases). The CDR3 has 16 residues. Germline lookup yields CDR1 SGHAT and CDR2 FQNNGV. Trimming shortened V by 5 bases and J by 10 bases, and 21 bases separated the two germline ends. CDR3: CASSPGAGVRRSPLHF. As DNA, the CDR3 is TGTGCCAGCAGCCCCGGGGCAGGGGTCCGTAGGTCACCCCTCCACTTT.

The CDR3: CASSPKTRGSYNEQFF. In DNA form, the CDR3 reads TGTGCCAGCAGCCCGAAAACGAGGGGGTCCTACAATGAGCAGTTCTTC. The chain links TRBV7-8 to TRBJ2-1; weak D call: TRBD1 (6 bases). The V end lost 5 bases, the J end lost 1 base, and 15 bases lay between the germline ends. The germline V gene encodes CDR1 SGHVS and CDR2 FQNEAQ. The CDR3 spans 16 residues.

The chain employs TRBV7-3 and TRBJ1-2, with D possibly matching TRBD1 (5 bases). V lost 0 bases to trimming and J lost 7 bases, with 15 bases between them. This CDR3 region has 15 residues. CDR1 is SGHTA, CDR2 FQGTGA, per germline. DNA of the CDR3: TGTGCCAGCAGCTTAACGGGCCGCGGGGGGAGTGGCTACACCTTC. It specifies CASSLTGRGGSGYTF. Combining the CDR3 with reference TRBV7-3 and TRBJ1-2 gives the whole variable domain GAGVSQTPSNKVTEKGKYVELRCDPISGHTALYWYRQSLGQGPEFLIYFQGTGAADDSGLPNDRFFAVRPEGSVSTLKIQRTERGDSAVYLCASSLTGRGGSGYTFGSGTRLTVV.

This chain links TRBV5-1 with TRBJ2-5; D may match TRBD1 or TRBD2 (5 bases each). Trimming removed 4 bases at V and 3 bases at J, with 19 bases between. The CDR3 has 16 amino acids. CDR1 is SGHRS and CDR2 is YFSETQ in the germline V gene. The CDR3 region has the DNA TGCGCCAGCAGCACGTCCGGGACCGCGAAGAAAGAGACCCAGTACTTC. Its protein is CASSTSGTAKKETQYF.

V is TRBV18 and J is TRBJ2-1; the match to TRBD2 covers 14 bases. V trimming: 3 bases; J trimming: 8 bases; junction bases outside the gene matches: 24. CDR1 KGHSH and CDR2 LQKENI come from the germline V gene. The CDR3 contains 22 residues. The CDR3 reads CASSPKPPGLAGALLTGDEQFF. CDR3 DNA sequence: TGTGCCAGCTCACCGAAACCGCCGGGACTAGCGGGAGCCCTCCTTACGGGGGATGAGCAGTTCTTC.

The V and J genes are TRBV13 and TRBJ1-2, with D possibly matching TRBD1 (5 bases). Trimming left V 0 bases short and J 0 bases short, with 11 bases between. CDR1 and CDR2 (germline): PRHDT, FYEKMQ (reference sequence). This CDR3 is built from 16 residues. CDR3 in DNA: TGTGCCAGCAGCTTAGGCATGGGGGACCCTAACTATGGCTACACCTTC. Translated: CASSLGMGDPNYGYTF. Drawing the rest from reference TRBV13 and TRBJ1-2, the complete variable domain is AAGVIQSPRHLIKEKRETATLKCYPIPRHDTVYWYQQGPGQDPQFLISFYEKMQSDKGSIPDRFSAQQFSDYHSELNMSSLELGDSALYFCASSLGMGDPNYGYTFGSGTRLTVV.

The chain has TRBV28 and TRBJ2-3; the D gene is possibly TRBD2 (5 bases). Germline V gene sequence: CDR1 MDHEN, CDR2 SYDVKM. This CDR3 contains 11 residues. Trimming removed 6 bases from V and 6 bases from J, with 7 bases in between. The CDR3 coding sequence is TGTGCCAGCAGAGCGGAGGATACGCAGTATTTT. Protein: CASRAEDTQYF.

V usage is TRBV19 and J usage is TRBJ2-7; the D gene is possibly TRBD2 (5 bases). The CDR3 loop spans 12 amino acids. Trimming left V 6 bases short and J 9 bases short, with 15 bases between. In germline, CDR1 is LNHDA, CDR2 SQIVND (reference sequence). CDR3 sequence (DNA): TGTGCCAGTAGCACCCCCGGTGGGAGGCAGTACTTC. The encoded protein is CASSTPGGRQYF.

This CDR3 reads CASSLAGWSGVGQPQHF. The CDR3 DNA sequence: TGTGCCAGCAGCTTAGCGGGTTGGTCGGGGGTTGGCCAGCCCCAGCATTTT. This chain links TRBV7-8 with TRBJ1-5; D perhaps matches TRBD1 (5 bases). The CDR3 is 17 residues long. Germline V gene data show CDR1 as SGHVS and CDR2 as FQNEAQ. Trimming took off 0 bases at V and 7 bases at J, with 19 bases between the two ends.

The chain recombines TRBV6-6 with TRBJ1-1; no firm D call. This CDR3 has 14 residues. The V and J ends lost 5 bases and 1 base respectively, with 11 bases between them. Per germline, CDR1 MNHNY and CDR2 SVGAGI (reference sequence). CDR3 loop: CASSTRQRNTEAFF. The CDR3 coding sequence is TGTGCCAGCAGTACCCGACAACGGAACACTGAAGCTTTCTTT.

The chain couples TRBV7-6 to TRBJ2-1; 7 positions match TRBD2. CDR3 length equals 15 residues. J lost 4 bases, V lost 1 base, and 4 bases had no gene match. Germline V gives CDR1 SGHVS, CDR2 FNYEAQ. CDR3 DNA sequence: TGTGCCAGCAGCTTAGGGGGGGAGGGATACAATGAGCAGTTCTTC. It specifies CASSLGGEGYNEQFF.

CDR3 sequence (DNA): TGTGCCAGTAGTACCACCGGACTAGCGGGAGCCCGCGAGCAGTACTTC. Its translation is CASSTTGLAGAREQYF. The rearrangement links TRBV19 to TRBJ2-7, with TRBD2 matching 13 bases. The CDR3 spans 16 residues. Germline V CDR1 and CDR2: LNHDA, SQIVND (reference sequence). Trimming removed 4 bases from V and 6 bases from J; junction bases left unmatched: 9. Full variable domain (remainder filled in from reference TRBV19 and TRBJ2-7): DGGITQSPKYLFRKEGQNVTLSCEQNLNHDAMYWYRQDPGQGLRLIYYSQIVNDFQKGDIAEGYSVSREKKESFPLTVTSAQKNPTAFYLCASSTTGLAGAREQYFGPGTRLTVT.